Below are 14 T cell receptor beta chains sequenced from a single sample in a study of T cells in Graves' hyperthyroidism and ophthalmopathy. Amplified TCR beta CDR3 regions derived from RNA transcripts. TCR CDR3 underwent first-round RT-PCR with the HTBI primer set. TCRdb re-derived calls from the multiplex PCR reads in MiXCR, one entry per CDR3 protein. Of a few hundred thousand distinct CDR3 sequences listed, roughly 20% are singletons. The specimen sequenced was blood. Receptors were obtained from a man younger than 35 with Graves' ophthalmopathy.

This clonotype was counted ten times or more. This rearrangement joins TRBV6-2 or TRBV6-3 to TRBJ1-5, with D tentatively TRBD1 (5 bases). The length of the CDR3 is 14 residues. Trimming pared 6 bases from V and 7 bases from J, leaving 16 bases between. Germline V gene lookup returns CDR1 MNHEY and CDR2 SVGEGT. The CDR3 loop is CASSSPRGPQPQHF. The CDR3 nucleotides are TGTGCCAGCAGCTCCCCCCGGGGCCCACAGCCCCAGCATTTT.

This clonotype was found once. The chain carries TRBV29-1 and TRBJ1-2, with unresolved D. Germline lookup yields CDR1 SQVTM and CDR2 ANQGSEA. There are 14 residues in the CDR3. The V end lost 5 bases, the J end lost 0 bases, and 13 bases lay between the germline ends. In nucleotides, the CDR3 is TGCAGCGTTTTACGACGGGAAGCTAACTATGGCTACACCTTC. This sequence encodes CSVLRREANYGYTF.

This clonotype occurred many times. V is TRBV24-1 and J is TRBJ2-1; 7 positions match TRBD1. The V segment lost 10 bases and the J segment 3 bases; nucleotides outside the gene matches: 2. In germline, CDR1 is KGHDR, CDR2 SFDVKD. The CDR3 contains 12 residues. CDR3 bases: TGTGCCACGGGACAGTTCTACAATGAGCAGTTCTTC. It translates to CATGQFYNEQFF.

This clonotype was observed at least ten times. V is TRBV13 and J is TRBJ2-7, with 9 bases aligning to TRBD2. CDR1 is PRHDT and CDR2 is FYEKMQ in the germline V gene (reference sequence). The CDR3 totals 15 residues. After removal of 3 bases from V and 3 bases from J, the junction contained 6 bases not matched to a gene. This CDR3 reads CASSFGVAGVYEQYF. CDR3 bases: TGTGCCAGCAGCTTTGGAGTAGCGGGGGTCTACGAGCAGTACTTC. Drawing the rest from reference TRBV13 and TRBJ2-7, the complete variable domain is AAGVIQSPRHLIKEKRETATLKCYPIPRHDTVYWYQQGPGQDPQFLISFYEKMQSDKGSIPDRFSAQQFSDYHSELNMSSLELGDSALYFCASSFGVAGVYEQYFGPGTRLTVT.

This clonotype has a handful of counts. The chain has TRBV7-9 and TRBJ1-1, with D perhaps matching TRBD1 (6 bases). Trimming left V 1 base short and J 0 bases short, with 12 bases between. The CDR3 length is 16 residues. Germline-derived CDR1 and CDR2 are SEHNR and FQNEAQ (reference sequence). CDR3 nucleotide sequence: TGTGCCAGCAGCTTAGTGGGACAAGTTATGAACACTGAAGCTTTCTTT. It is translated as CASSLVGQVMNTEAFF.

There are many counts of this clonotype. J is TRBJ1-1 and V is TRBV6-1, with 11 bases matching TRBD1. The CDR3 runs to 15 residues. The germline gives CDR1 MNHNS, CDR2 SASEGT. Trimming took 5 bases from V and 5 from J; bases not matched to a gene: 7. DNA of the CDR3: TGTGCCAGCAGTCAGGTCCGGGACAGGGGGACTGAAGCTTTCTTT. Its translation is CASSQVRDRGTEAFF.

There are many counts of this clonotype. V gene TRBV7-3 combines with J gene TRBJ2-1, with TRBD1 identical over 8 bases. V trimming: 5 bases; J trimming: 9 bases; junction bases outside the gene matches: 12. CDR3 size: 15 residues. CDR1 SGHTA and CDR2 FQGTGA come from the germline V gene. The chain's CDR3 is CASSQQGQGASEQFF. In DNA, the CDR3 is TGTGCCAGCAGCCAGCAGGGGCAGGGGGCGAGTGAGCAGTTCTTC. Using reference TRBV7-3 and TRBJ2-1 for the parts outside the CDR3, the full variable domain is GAGVSQTPSNKVTEKGKYVELRCDPISGHTALYWYRQSLGQGPEFLIYFQGTGAADDSGLPNDRFFAVRPEGSVSTLKIQRTERGDSAVYLCASSQQGQGASEQFFGPGTRLTVL.

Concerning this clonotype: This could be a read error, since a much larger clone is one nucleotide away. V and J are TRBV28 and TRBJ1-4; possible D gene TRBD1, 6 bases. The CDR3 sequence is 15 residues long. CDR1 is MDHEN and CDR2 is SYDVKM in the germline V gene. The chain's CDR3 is CAGSLRGLTNEKLFF. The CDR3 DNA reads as TGTGCCGGCAGTTTACGGGGGCTCACTAATGAAAAACTGTTTTTT.

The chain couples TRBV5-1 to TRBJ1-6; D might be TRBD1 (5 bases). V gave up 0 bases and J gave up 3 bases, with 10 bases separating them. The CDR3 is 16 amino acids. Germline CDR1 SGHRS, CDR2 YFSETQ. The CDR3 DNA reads TGCGCCAGCAGCTTGGCCGGGGGGTTCTATAATTCACCCCTCCACTTT. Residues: CASSLAGGFYNSPLHF.

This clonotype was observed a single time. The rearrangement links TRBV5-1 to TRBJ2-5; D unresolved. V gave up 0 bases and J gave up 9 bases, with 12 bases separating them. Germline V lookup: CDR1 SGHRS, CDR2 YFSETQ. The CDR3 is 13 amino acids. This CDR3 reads CASSLDLVGAQYF. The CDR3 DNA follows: TGCGCCAGCAGCTTGGATCTAGTAGGAGCCCAGTACTTC.

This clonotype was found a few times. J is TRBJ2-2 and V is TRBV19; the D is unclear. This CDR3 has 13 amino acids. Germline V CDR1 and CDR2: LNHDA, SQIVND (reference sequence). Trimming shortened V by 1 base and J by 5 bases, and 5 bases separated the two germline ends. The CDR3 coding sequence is TGTGCCAGTAGTATAGCCGAGACCGGGGAGCTGTTTTTT. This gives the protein CASSIAETGELFF.

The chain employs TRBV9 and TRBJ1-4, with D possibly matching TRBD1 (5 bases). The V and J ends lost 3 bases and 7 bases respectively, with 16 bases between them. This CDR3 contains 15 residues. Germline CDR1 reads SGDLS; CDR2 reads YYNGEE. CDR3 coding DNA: TGTGCCAGCAGCGCCAATGGGGTGGGGGGTGAAAAACTGTTTTTT. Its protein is CASSANGVGGEKLFF.

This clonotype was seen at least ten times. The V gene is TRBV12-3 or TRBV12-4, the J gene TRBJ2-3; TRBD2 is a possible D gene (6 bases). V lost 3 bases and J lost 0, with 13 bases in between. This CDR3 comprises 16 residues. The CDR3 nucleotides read TGTGCCAGCAGTTTTCCGACCGGGACTAGCACAGATACGCAGTATTTT. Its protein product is CASSFPTGTSTDTQYF.

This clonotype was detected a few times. This CDR3 reads CASSRGTPQGQPQHF. The DNA for the CDR3 is TGTGCCAGCAGCCGTGGAACTCCCCAGGGCCAGCCCCAGCATTTT. The chain carries TRBV6-1 and TRBJ1-5; maybe TRBD1 (5 bases). Germline lookup yields CDR1 MNHNS and CDR2 SASEGT. V lost 6 bases and J 7 bases, leaving 19 bases between the germline ends. This CDR3 has 15 amino acids.